Listed here are 30 T cell receptor beta chains from one sample, sequenced in a study of identical twins. TCRdb reprocessed the 5' RACE reads via MiXCR and lists one record per CDR3 protein. The sample includes more than 1.5 million distinct CDR3 sequences, about 32% of them seen just once. Material: cord blood. These receptors were obtained from a newborn girl in good health.

This chain connects TRBV3-1 to TRBJ2-2; TRBD2 matches at 8 bases. Germline V lookup: CDR1 LGHDT, CDR2 YNNKEL (reference sequence). Trimming removed 1 base from V and 3 bases from J; junction bases left unmatched: 1. This CDR3 contains 15 residues. The CDR3: CASSQAGGHTGELFF. As DNA, the CDR3 is TGTGCCAGCAGCCAAGCGGGGGGGCACACCGGGGAGCTGTTTTTT.

This rearrangement joins TRBV12-5 to TRBJ2-1; TRBD1 agrees at 12 bases. The end of the DNA aligns better with TRBJ2-7, so the J call may be wrong. The CDR3 extends over 18 amino acids. From germline, CDR1 is LGHNT and CDR2 FRNRAP. CDR3 protein: CASGPGTGGVGSYNEQYF. The CDR3 region has the DNA TGTGCTAGTGGCCCTGGGACAGGGGGCGTTGGGTCCTACAATGAGCAGTACTTC.

This clonotype turned up a few times. This rearrangement joins TRBV20-1 to TRBJ2-4; D unclear. The DNA matches TRBJ2-7 better at its end, which makes the J call doubtful. The CDR3 totals 12 residues. CDR1 and CDR2 (germline): DFQATT, SNEGSKA (reference sequence). The CDR3 nucleotides read TGCAGTGCTAGGGATGGACGCCACGAGCAGTACTTC. Amino acid sequence: CSARDGRHEQYF.

Ten or more counts support this clonotype. For the CDR3, the DNA is TGTGCCAGCAGCGTATCGCCCAACTACGAGCAGTACTTC. It yields the protein CASSVSPNYEQYF. The genes are TRBV7-2 and TRBJ2-7; no firm D call. Germline V lookup: CDR1 SGHTA, CDR2 FQGNSA. This CDR3 has 13 residues. V lost 5 bases and J 3 bases, leaving 11 bases between the germline ends.

This clonotype was detected only a few times. This chain connects TRBV12-3 or TRBV12-4 to TRBJ2-7, with TRBD2 as a possible D gene (5 bases). The CDR3 is 13 amino acids. The V end lost 6 bases, the J end lost 2 bases, and 11 bases lay between the germline ends. CDR3 protein: CASRGDQAYEQYF. For the CDR3, the DNA is TGTGCCAGCAGGGGAGATCAAGCCTACGAGCAGTACTTC.

In this sample, this clonotype turned up a few times. This chain connects TRBV5-1 to TRBJ2-4; unclear D gene. V was trimmed by 0 bases and J by 7 bases, leaving 8 bases between them. The germline CDR1 and CDR2 sequences are SGHRS and YFSETQ. The CDR3 runs to 13 residues. CDR3 loop: CASSLAGSNIQYF. The CDR3 bases are TGCGCCAGCAGCTTGGCCGGTTCGAACATTCAGTACTTC.

The chain links TRBV7-2 to TRBJ2-5; 13 bases map to TRBD2. The CDR3 has 16 amino acids. J lost 7 bases, V lost 2 bases, and 7 bases had no gene match. In germline, CDR1 is SGHTA, CDR2 FQGNSA. The CDR3 DNA sequence: TGTGCCAGCAGCTTATCTACTAGCGGGGGGGAAGGGACCCAGTACTTC. Translation: CASSLSTSGGEGTQYF.

On this clonotype itself: The germline gene is not matched at one end of the junction; a read error may be the cause. The rearrangement joins TRBV5-6 to TRBJ2-5; no clear D gene. The CDR3 is 11 residues long. Germline assignment: CDR1 SGHDT and CDR2 YYEEEE. The CDR3 is CASTSQETKYF. The CDR3, as DNA: TGTGCCAGCACCTCACAAGAGACCAAGTACTTC.

This clonotype was seen more than once but under ten times. The chain combines TRBV4-2 with TRBJ2-3, with 8 bases fitting TRBD2. Germline V gives CDR1 LGHNA, CDR2 YNFKEQ. After removal of 1 base from V and 7 bases from J, the junction contained 16 bases not matched to a gene. There are 18 residues in the CDR3. CDR3 region: CASSQGIGAGGLEYTQYF. CDR3 in DNA: TGTGCCAGCAGCCAAGGAATCGGCGCGGGGGGCCTTGAGTATACGCAGTATTTT.

This clonotype was recorded at least ten times. The chain uses TRBV4-2 and TRBJ2-5, with a weak D call TRBD1 (5 bases). From germline, CDR1 is LGHNA and CDR2 YNFKEQ. This CDR3 contains 14 residues. V dropped 4 bases and J dropped 0 bases, with 9 bases sitting between them. The CDR3 DNA reads TGTGCCAGCAGCCGCTCGACAGACCAAGAGACCCAGTACTTC. It encodes CASSRSTDQETQYF.

The chain combines TRBV7-9 with TRBJ2-1; 12 nucleotides line up with TRBD2. V lost 5 bases to trimming and J lost 0 bases; unmatched junction nucleotides: 8. CDR1 is SEHNR and CDR2 is FQNEAQ in the germline V gene (reference sequence). The length of the CDR3 is 18 residues. The DNA for the CDR3 is TGTGCCAGCAGCCCTTTGGGACTAGCGGGCCTCTCCTACAATGAGCAGTTCTTC. Translation gives CASSPLGLAGLSYNEQFF.

This clonotype was seen many times. V usage is TRBV20-1 and J usage is TRBJ1-2, with TRBD1 matching over 7 bases. V shed 3 bases and J 3 bases; nucleotides not matched to a gene: 4. The CDR3 has 13 amino acids. In germline, CDR1 is DFQATT, CDR2 SNEGSKA (reference sequence). CDR3 coding DNA: TGCAGTGCTAGCCCCGACAGGGACTATGGCTACACCTTC. Amino acid sequence: CSASPDRDYGYTF.

This clonotype has a handful of counts. V gene TRBV9 combines with J gene TRBJ1-2; no definite D call. CDR1 SGDLS and CDR2 YYNGEE come from the germline V gene. Trimming removed 3 bases from V and 3 bases from J, with 9 bases in between. This CDR3 contains 13 residues. In DNA form, the CDR3 reads TGTGCCAGCAGCGCAAGAGAGGACTATGGCTACACCTTC. The encoded protein is CASSAREDYGYTF.

This rearrangement joins TRBV20-1 to TRBJ2-3; the D gene is possibly TRBD2 (5 bases). The CDR3 runs to 15 residues. CDR1 DFQATT and CDR2 SNEGSKA come from the germline V gene (reference sequence). V lost 0 bases and J lost 0, with 10 bases in between. CDR3 region: CSARDKRRSTDTQYF. The CDR3 coding sequence is TGCAGTGCTAGAGATAAGCGGAGAAGCACAGATACGCAGTATTTT.

The chain couples TRBV20-1 to TRBJ2-7, with a tentative D call TRBD2 (5 bases). Germline CDR1 is DFQATT and CDR2 is SNEGSKA (reference sequence). The length of the CDR3 is 14 residues. Trimming cost V 3 bases and J 0 bases, with 12 bases left between them. The CDR3, as DNA: TGCAGTGCTAGGCTACTAGTCATCTCCTACGAGCAGTACTTC. Translation gives CSARLLVISYEQYF.

There are many counts of this clonotype. J is TRBJ2-3 and V is TRBV2, with TRBD1 as a possible D gene (5 bases). CDR3 length: 14 amino acids. Per the germline V gene, CDR1 is SNHLY and CDR2 is FYNNEI. The V end lost 7 bases, the J end lost 1 base, and 12 bases lay between the germline ends. CDR3 loop: CASKARVGTDTQYF. CDR3 DNA sequence: TGTGCCAGCAAGGCCAGGGTGGGCACAGATACGCAGTATTTT.

Remarks on this clonotype: It may be a read error: a sequence one base away is much more abundant. The chain carries TRBV19 and TRBJ1-1, with 10 bases fitting TRBD1. Looked up from germline, CDR1 is LNHDA and CDR2 is SQIVND (reference sequence). The CDR3 totals 13 residues. V was clipped by 10 bases and J by 1 base; unmatched bases: 3. The CDR3 coding sequence is TGTGCCACCAGACAGGGGGCGAACACTGAAGCTTTCTTT. Translated, it gives CATRQGANTEAFF.

The chain joins TRBV21-1 to TRBJ1-2; the listed D gene, TRBD1, was not tested against the DNA. TRBV21-1 is termed a pseudogene. There are 15 residues in the CDR3. CDR3: CASSKELARAYGYTF. DNA of the CDR3: TGTGCCAGCAGCAAAGAGCTGGCCAGGGCCTATGGCTACACCTTC.

The chain uses TRBV7-8 and TRBJ2-7; maybe TRBD2 (7 bases). Per germline, CDR1 SGHVS and CDR2 FQNEAQ. Deletions cut 8 bases from V and 2 bases from J, with 22 bases between. This CDR3 has 16 residues. CDR3 protein: CASSTALGEGAYEQYF. The CDR3 DNA reads as TGTGCCAGCTCCACGGCCTTAGGGGAGGGGGCCTACGAGCAGTACTTC.

On this clonotype itself: One junction end does not reproduce the germline sequence, and a read error may be involved. The chain is built from TRBV5-1 and TRBJ2-7; D gene unclear. Germline-derived CDR1 and CDR2 are SGHRS and YFSETQ. The length of the CDR3 is 11 residues. The CDR3 loop reads CAGSADYEQYF. In nucleotides, the CDR3 is TGCGCCGGCAGCGCGGACTACGAGCAGTACTTC.

This clonotype was counted only a few times. The rearrangement uses TRBV4-2 and TRBJ2-4, with 9 bases that match TRBD2. With 0 bases clipped from V and 0 bases from J, the junction kept 6 bases outside the gene matches. CDR3 length: 18 residues. Germline CDR1 LGHNA, CDR2 YNFKEQ. This CDR3 reads CASSQDGGLALAKNIQYF. CDR3 DNA: TGTGCCAGCAGCCAAGATGGGGGACTAGCTCTAGCCAAAAACATTCAGTACTTC.

This clonotype was found a few times. The chain uses TRBV15 and TRBJ1-4, with a tentative D call TRBD1 (5 bases). In germline, CDR1 is LNHNV, CDR2 YYDKDF (reference sequence). V lost 0 bases and J 3 bases, leaving 20 bases between the germline ends. This CDR3 spans 19 amino acids. The CDR3 sequence is CATSRDDLRGLAANEKLFF. In DNA form, the CDR3 reads TGTGCCACCAGCAGAGATGATCTGCGGGGGTTAGCAGCTAATGAAAAACTGTTTTTT. The variable domain in full, completed from reference TRBV15 and TRBJ1-4, reads DAMVIQNPRYQVTQFGKPVTLSCSQTLNHNVMYWYQQKSSQAPKLLFHYYDKDFNNEADTPDNFQSRRPNTSFCFLDIRSPGLGDTAMYLCATSRDDLRGLAANEKLFFGSGTQLSVL.

V usage is TRBV7-9 and J usage is TRBJ2-1; TRBD1 is a possible D gene (6 bases). Germline V CDR1 and CDR2: SEHNR, FQNEAQ (reference sequence). This CDR3 contains 16 residues. Between the trimmed V and J ends, which lost 1 base and 4 bases, there was a span of 14 bases. The CDR3 region is CASSLGRGRSYNEQFF. CDR3 coding DNA: TGTGCCAGCAGCTTAGGCAGGGGAAGGTCATACAATGAGCAGTTCTTC.

The V and J genes are TRBV5-1 and TRBJ1-4; the match to TRBD1 covers 9 bases. This CDR3 has 15 residues. In germline, CDR1 is SGHRS, CDR2 YFSETQ. Trimming at V came to 4 bases and at J to 8 bases, leaving 9 bases not matched to a gene. The CDR3 region is CASSPGQGQAEKLFF. CDR3 DNA: TGCGCCAGCAGCCCAGGACAGGGGCAAGCCGAAAAACTGTTTTTT.

The chain couples TRBV14 to TRBJ2-2, with 7 bases identical to TRBD2. CDR3 length: 16 residues. The V gene end was trimmed by 4 bases and the J gene end by 8 bases; junction bases not matched to a gene: 13. In germline, CDR1 is SGHDN, CDR2 FVKESK. CDR3 loop: CASSRPGPGGSGELFF. The CDR3 DNA is TGTGCCAGCAGCCGGCCCGGACCGGGAGGATCAGGGGAGCTGTTTTTT. The full variable domain, rest sourced from reference TRBV14 and TRBJ2-2, is EAGVTQFPSHSVIEKGQTVTLRCDPISGHDNLYWYRRVMGKEIKFLLHFVKESKQDESGMPNNRFLAERTGGTYSTLKVQPAELEDSGVYFCASSRPGPGGSGELFFGEGSRLTVL.

The gene calls are TRBV3-1 and TRBJ1-2; 11 bases match TRBD1. Losses at the gene ends were 2 bases for V and 7 bases for J; bases not matched to a gene: 3. The CDR3 is 14 residues long. Germline V gives CDR1 LGHDT, CDR2 YNNKEL (reference sequence). CDR3 protein: CASSQWDRGIGYTF. In nucleotides, the CDR3 is TGTGCCAGCAGCCAATGGGACAGGGGGATTGGCTACACCTTC.

In this sample, this clonotype turned up a few times. This rearrangement joins TRBV3-1 to TRBJ1-4; tentative D call: TRBD1 (5 bases). The CDR3 loop spans 15 amino acids. Trimming pared 2 bases from V and 0 bases from J, leaving 7 bases between. Germline CDR1 is LGHDT and CDR2 is YNNKEL (reference sequence). In DNA, the CDR3 is TGTGCCAGCAGCCAATGGGGGTCAACTAATGAAAAACTGTTTTTT. Residues: CASSQWGSTNEKLFF.

This clonotype was seen a few times. The chain couples TRBV11-2 to TRBJ2-3; 12 nucleotides match TRBD2. CDR1 is SGHAT, CDR2 FQNNGV, per germline. V lost 6 bases to trimming and J lost 10 bases; unmatched junction nucleotides: 8. The CDR3 spans 14 residues. This CDR3 reads CASRDLAGGPAQYF. CDR3 nucleotide sequence: TGTGCCAGCAGGGATCTAGCGGGAGGGCCCGCGCAGTATTTT. Variable domain in full (rest from reference TRBV11-2 and TRBJ2-3): EAGVAQSPRYKIIEKRQSVAFWCNPISGHATLYWYQQILGQGPKLLIQFQNNGVVDDSQLPKDRFSAERLKGVDSTLKIQPAKLEDSAVYLCASRDLAGGPAQYFGPGTRLTVL.

The chain couples TRBV5-8 to TRBJ2-1; D remains ambiguous. CDR1 and CDR2 from the germline V gene are SGHTS and YDEGEE. Trimming cost V 2 bases and J 15 bases, with 9 bases left between them. This CDR3 region has 10 residues. Here the CDR3 reads CASSLLRAFF. CDR3 DNA: TGTGCCAGCAGCTTACTACGGGCGTTCTTC.

A few counts support this clonotype. V and J are TRBV5-1 and TRBJ1-2; D is undetermined. This CDR3 spans 13 amino acids. Trimming took 0 bases from V and 9 from J, leaving 12 bases between them. Looked up from germline, CDR1 is SGHRS and CDR2 is YFSETQ. The chain's CDR3 is CASSLAAELRYTF. In nucleotides, the CDR3 is TGCGCCAGCAGCTTGGCCGCGGAATTGCGCTACACCTTC.